The 27 T cell receptor beta chains reported below all come from one sample, sequenced in a study of blood T cell repertoires in COVID-19. Clones were sequenced by immunoSEQ multiplex PCR, and TCRdb holds only the in-frame ones, with some missing. The sample contains over 350,000 clones, 90% to 95% of which appear only once. The material sequenced was PBMCs or T cells enriched from blood (not recorded which). The receptors derive from a woman between 35 and 50 years old who had been exposed to COVID-19.

The chain recombines TRBV29-1 with TRBJ2-1, with D perhaps matching TRBD2 (5 bases). V lost 5 bases to trimming and J lost 5 bases, with 16 bases between them. Germline CDR1 SQVTM, CDR2 ANQGSEA. This CDR3 comprises 14 residues. The CDR3 is CSVPGLFKNNEQFF. The CDR3 DNA is TGCAGCGTTCCCGGACTCTTCAAAAACAATGAGCAGTTCTTC.

Worth noting for this clone: This sample includes further DNA sequences coding for the same CDR3. The chain links TRBV5-1 to TRBJ1-1, with D maybe TRBD1 (5 bases). The germline V gene has CDR1 SGHRS and CDR2 YFSETQ. Trimming removed 1 base from V and 5 bases from J, with 6 bases in between. The CDR3 runs 12 residues. This chain's CDR3 is CASSLSGTEAFF. In DNA, the CDR3 is TGCGCCAGCAGCTTGTCAGGGACTGAAGCTTTCTTT.

CDR3 sequence reads: CTAYQGNEQYF. CDR3 nucleotides: TGCACCGCATATCAGGGGAACGAGCAGTACTTC. V is TRBV20-1 and J is TRBJ2-7; possible D gene TRBD1, 6 bases. This CDR3 spans 11 amino acids. Germline V gene lookup returns CDR1 DFQATT and CDR2 SNEGSKA (reference sequence).

This clone was counted once. V and J are TRBV4-3 and TRBJ1-4, with a weak D call TRBD1 (5 bases). The germline V and J ends were trimmed by 5 bases and 8 bases, with 15 bases remaining between them. The length of the CDR3 is 14 residues. CDR1 and CDR2 (germline): LGHNA, YSLEER. DNA for the CDR3: TGCGCCAGCAGCTCCCTGCGGAGGGGAGAAAAACTGTTTTTT. Translating it yields CASSSLRRGEKLFF.

This chain joins TRBV7-9 and TRBJ2-7, with unresolved D. The germline V and J ends were trimmed by 3 bases and 5 bases, with 8 bases remaining between them. The CDR3 runs 12 residues. Germline V gene sequence: CDR1 SEHNR, CDR2 FQNEAQ (reference sequence). The CDR3 is CASSLLEDEQYF. CDR3 DNA sequence: TGTGCCAGCAGCTTGTTAGAAGACGAGCAGTACTTC.

This chain uses TRBV7-9 with TRBJ1-3; TRBD1 aligns across 9 bases. This CDR3 contains 14 residues. Trimming took 1 base from V and 8 from J; bases not matched to a gene: 3. Germline V gene sequence: CDR1 SEHNR, CDR2 FQNEAQ (reference sequence). The CDR3, as DNA: TGTGCCAGCAGCTTAGACAGACAGGGGGACACCATATATTTT. It encodes CASSLDRQGDTIYF.

V usage is TRBV5-1 and J usage is TRBJ1-2; D unresolved. The CDR3 totals 13 residues. V shed 2 bases and J shed 5 bases, with 10 bases lying between them. The germline CDR1 and CDR2 sequences are SGHRS and YFSETQ. CDR3 region: CASSFGREYGYTF. CDR3 DNA sequence: TGCGCCAGCAGCTTCGGTCGGGAGTATGGCTACACCTTC. The variable domain in full, with the rest retrieved from reference TRBV5-1 and TRBJ1-2, is KAGVTQTPRYLIKTRGQQVTLSCSPISGHRSVSWYQQTPGQGLQFLFEYFSETQRNKGNFPGRFSGRQFSNSRSEMNVSTLELGDSALYLCASSFGREYGYTFGSGTRLTVV.

The CDR3 sequence: CASSSSWRDNEQFF. The CDR3 DNA sequence: TGTGCCAGCAGCTCTTCGTGGAGGGACAATGAGCAGTTCTTC. The rearrangement joins TRBV7-9 to TRBJ2-1; TRBD2 is a possible D gene (6 bases). The CDR3 runs 14 residues. Between the trimmed V and J ends, which lost 4 bases and 5 bases, there was a span of 12 bases. Germline CDR1 SEHNR, CDR2 FQNEAQ (reference sequence). The whole variable domain, remainder taken from reference TRBV7-9 and TRBJ2-1, is DTGVSQNPRHKITKRGQNVTFRCDPISEHNRLYWYRQTLGQGPEFLTYFQNEAQLEKSRLLSDRFSAERPKGSFSTLEIQRTEQGDSAMYLCASSSSWRDNEQFFGPGTRLTVL.

A single count supports this clone. J is TRBJ2-7 and V is TRBV6-5; TRBD1 agrees at 9 bases. The CDR3 extends over 13 amino acids. J gave up 7 bases and V 4 bases, and 5 bases lay outside the gene matches. The germline V gene encodes CDR1 MNHEY and CDR2 SVGAGI. CDR3 sequence: CASSSTGTGEQYF. CDR3 DNA: TGTGCCAGCAGTTCTACCGGGACAGGGGAGCAGTACTTC.

The CDR3, as DNA: TGTGCCAGCAGGGACAGTGGTGTTTCTGGTGGCTACACCTTC. Translating it yields CASRDSGVSGGYTF. The rearrangement joins TRBV2 to TRBJ1-2; D possibly corresponds to TRBD1 (6 bases). This CDR3 spans 14 amino acids. Looked up from germline, CDR1 is SNHLY and CDR2 is FYNNEI. The V gene lost 6 bases and the J gene lost 7 bases, with 18 bases spanning the gap.

This sequence joins TRBV19 and TRBJ1-2; D unresolved. The CDR3 consists of 14 residues. The germline V and J ends were trimmed by 7 bases and 8 bases, with 20 bases remaining between them. The germline gives CDR1 LNHDA, CDR2 SQIVND (reference sequence). CDR3 sequence reads: CASKPGGLLRGYTF. CDR3 DNA sequence: TGTGCCAGTAAGCCAGGAGGGCTCCTTAGAGGCTACACCTTC.

The chain couples TRBV12-3 or TRBV12-4 to TRBJ2-3, with a tentative D call TRBD1 (5 bases). Between the trimmed V and J ends, which lost 3 bases and 11 bases, there was a span of 15 bases. This CDR3 has 13 amino acids. CDR3 sequence reads: CASSLATTAVQYF. CDR3 sequence (DNA): TGTGCCAGCAGTTTGGCGACGACAGCCGTGCAGTATTTT.

The CDR3 reads CAWSRGPLTEAFF. The CDR3 region has the DNA TGTGCCTGGAGTAGGGGTCCCCTCACTGAAGCTTTCTTT. The chain is built from TRBV30 and TRBJ1-1; TRBD1 is a possible D gene (5 bases). The V end lost 2 bases, the J end lost 4 bases, and 11 bases lay between the germline ends. The CDR3 has 13 residues. CDR1 is GTSNPN and CDR2 is SVGIG in the germline V gene (reference sequence).

V and J are TRBV7-2 and TRBJ1-2; 9 bases map to TRBD1. The CDR3 covers 16 residues. Losses at the gene ends were 0 bases for V and 3 bases for J; bases not matched to a gene: 5. Germline CDR1 SGHTA, CDR2 FQGNSA. In DNA, the CDR3 is TGTGCCAGCAGCTTAGCGCCGGGACAGGGTGACTATGGCTACACCTTC. This codes for CASSLAPGQGDYGYTF.

The count of this clone is one. The chain joins TRBV7-2 to TRBJ2-1; D perhaps matches TRBD2 (6 bases). CDR3 size: 15 residues. V was shortened by 5 bases and J by 2 bases, with 13 bases between the two germline ends. Germline V gene lookup returns CDR1 SGHTA and CDR2 FQGNSA. CDR3 amino acids: CASSPQRVTYNEQFF. The CDR3 DNA follows: TGTGCCAGCAGCCCCCAGCGGGTGACCTACAATGAGCAGTTCTTC.

The chain is built from TRBV10-3 and TRBJ2-7, with D possibly matching TRBD2 (7 bases). The V gene lost 5 bases and the J gene lost 2 bases, with 13 bases spanning the gap. CDR1 ENHRY and CDR2 SYGVKD come from the germline V gene. This CDR3 comprises 14 residues. In nucleotides, the CDR3 is TGTGCCATCAGTATAGGGGGGGTAGCCTACGAGCAGTACTTC. The encoded protein is CAISIGGVAYEQYF.

The rearrangement joins TRBV18 to TRBJ1-1; 8 nucleotides match TRBD1. Looked up from germline, CDR1 is KGHSH and CDR2 is LQKENI. This CDR3 comprises 14 residues. The ends lost 6 bases at V and 4 bases at J; junction bases unmatched: 7. The CDR3 loop reads CASSKQGEGTEAFF. The CDR3 nucleotides are TGTGCCAGCTCGAAACAGGGGGAAGGCACTGAAGCTTTCTTT.

This clone was seen a handful of times. The DNA for the CDR3 is TGTGCCAGCAGCTCTGGACTAGCGGGGGGGAGCACAGATACGCAGTATTTT. It is translated as CASSSGLAGGSTDTQYF. This chain joins TRBV7-9 and TRBJ2-3; 15 positions match TRBD2. Germline values: CDR1 SEHNR, CDR2 FQNEAQ (reference sequence). V was clipped by 4 bases and J by 0 bases; unmatched bases: 2. The CDR3 totals 17 residues.

The rearrangement uses TRBV5-4 and TRBJ1-4; a weak D match, TRBD1 (6 bases). CDR1 is SGHNT and CDR2 is YYREEE in the germline V gene (reference sequence). The CDR3 covers 15 residues. The V and J ends lost 2 bases and 5 bases respectively, with 13 bases between them. The CDR3 reads CASSLKQGKNEKLFF. The CDR3 coding sequence is TGTGCCAGCAGCTTAAAACAGGGAAAGAATGAAAAACTGTTTTTT.

This clone came up once. The chain links TRBV6-5 to TRBJ2-5; no firm D call. V lost 6 bases and J 5 bases, leaving 13 bases between the germline ends. CDR3 length equals 13 residues. Germline V CDR1 and CDR2: MNHEY, SVGAGI. The CDR3 bases are TGTGCCAGCAGGCCCCAAGCTCCTGAGACCCAGTACTTC. Amino acids: CASRPQAPETQYF.

The chain is built from TRBV11-3 and TRBJ2-7; TRBD2 matches at 10 bases. After removal of 5 bases from V and 6 bases from J, the junction contained 7 bases not matched to a gene. The length of the CDR3 is 14 residues. Germline V CDR1 and CDR2: SGHNT, YENEEA. DNA of the CDR3: TGTGCCAGCAGCAGAACTAGCGGGAAGGGCGAGCAGTACTTC. Translating it yields CASSRTSGKGEQYF.

The rearrangement joins TRBV21-1 to TRBJ1-4. TRBV21-1 is given as a pseudogene. The CDR3 consists of 15 residues. CDR3 region: CASSKETGGNEKLFF. The CDR3 bases are TGTGCCAGCAGCAAAGAAACGGGGGGAAATGAAAAACTGTTTTTT.

This chain joins TRBV6-5 and TRBJ1-5; TRBD1 might be the D (5 bases). Per germline, CDR1 MNHEY and CDR2 SVGAGI. V was pared by 4 bases and J by 0 bases, with 10 bases between. The CDR3 sequence is 15 residues long. CDR3: CASSLGGGSNQPQHF. The DNA of the CDR3 is TGTGCCAGCAGTTTGGGCGGGGGTAGCAATCAGCCCCAGCATTTT.

The V gene is TRBV5-1, the J gene TRBJ2-2; tentatively, D is TRBD1 (6 bases). The CDR3 runs to 15 residues. V lost 4 bases and J lost 0, with 10 bases in between. Germline V gene lookup returns CDR1 SGHRS and CDR2 YFSETQ. The CDR3 DNA reads as TGCGCCAGCAGCGTGACAGGATCGAACACCGGGGAGCTGTTTTTT. This encodes CASSVTGSNTGELFF.

The gene calls are TRBV6-5 and TRBJ1-2; TRBD1 agrees at 8 bases. J lost 8 bases, V lost 5 bases, and 7 bases had no gene match. Germline lookup yields CDR1 MNHEY and CDR2 SVGAGI. This CDR3 spans 13 amino acids. The CDR3 DNA is TGTGCCAGCAGTCCACCAGGGGGCCAAGGCTACACCTTC. Translation gives CASSPPGGQGYTF.

This rearrangement joins TRBV7-2 to TRBJ1-1; perhaps TRBD1 as D (5 bases). Looked up from germline, CDR1 is SGHTA and CDR2 is FQGNSA. V was cut by 5 bases and J by 6 bases, with 16 bases left in between. The CDR3 totals 14 residues. The CDR3: CASSPGGSAAEAFF. The CDR3 DNA follows: TGTGCCAGCAGCCCCGGGGGGTCGGCGGCTGAAGCTTTCTTT. Full variable domain (rest looked up from reference TRBV7-2 and TRBJ1-1): GAGVSQSPSNKVTEKGKDVELRCDPISGHTALYWYRQSLGQGLEFLIYFQGNSAPDKSGLPSDRFSAERTGGSVSTLTIQRTQQEDSAVYLCASSPGGSAAEAFFGQGTRLTVV.

The rearrangement uses TRBV7-6 and TRBJ2-6, with a tentative D call TRBD2 (5 bases). Trimming left V 4 bases short and J 4 bases short, with 14 bases between. Germline V CDR1 and CDR2: SGHVS, FNYEAQ. CDR3 length equals 16 residues. The CDR3 reads CASSSLVGAGANVLTF. In DNA form, the CDR3 reads TGTGCCAGCAGCTCCCTCGTGGGAGCGGGGGCCAACGTCCTGACTTTC.